This TCR beta chain was found in a study of cytomegalovirus exposure and HLA in healthy donors. Study-wide findings and caveats: Confirmation in vitro established that a few CMV-associated chains were specific for CMV antigens. It was shown in a later analysis that HLA-associated TCR beta chains were more clonally expanded than other, equally common chains. Later work found most CMV-associated TCR beta chains apparently HLA-restricted. The productive fraction for most TCR beta V segments was about 87% or about 30% in an earlier analysis.

As for this clone: Its antigen remains unknown.

The junction had 12 bases not matched to a gene; V was cut back by 10 bases and J by 5 bases. Germline CDR1 LNHDA, CDR2 SQIVND (reference sequence). The CDR3 consists of 14 residues. Amplification used 60 Vbeta primers and 13 Jbeta primers. Only in-frame clones appear in the TCRdb table, and some are missing; sequencing was by immunoSEQ multiplex PCR. The data hold under 95,000 clones, with 76% observed a single time. The V and J genes are TRBV19 and TRBJ1-1, with TRBD1 matching over 8 bases. Sequencing was carried out using PBMCs. The clonotype comes from a man aged 30 to 39 in good health and CMV-seropositive. The CDR3 here is CATDSGTGMTEAFF. CDR3 in DNA: TGTGCCACCGATTCCGGGACAGGTATGACTGAAGCTTTCTTT. The whole variable domain, remainder taken from reference TRBV19 and TRBJ1-1, is DGGITQSPKYLFRKEGQNVTLSCEQNLNHDAMYWYRQDPGQGLRLIYYSQIVNDFQKGDIAEGYSVSREKKESFPLTVTSAQKNPTAFYLCATDSGTGMTEAFFGQGTRLTVV.